Following are 18 T cell receptor beta chains from one sample sequenced in a study of T-cell reconstitution after alpha-beta-depleted transplantation in children (dated by TCRdb to the mid-2010s). The protocol used for the library was PCR. The instrument was an Illumina HiSeq 2500. TCR libraries were prepared with molecular barcoding, using unique molecular identifiers to normalize TCRbeta repertoire quantification. The public reads were run again by TCRdb, first through fastp at Q25 and then through MiXCR, and only productive beta chains were kept. CDR3 protein duplicates are merged, each entry listing the most common genes and DNA. Present in this sample are just over 950,000 distinct CDR3 sequences, roughly 29% of which were seen just once. Together, the top ten hold more than 25% of the sample. In the paper's terms, the treatment or condition label means: allogeneic hematopoietic cell transplantation with graft depleted of TCRalphabeta T cells and CD19 B cells.

The sample here was PBMCs, mostly from graft donor cells, taken 360 days after TCRalphabeta/CD19-depleted stem cell transplant. Receptors originate from a boy under two years old who had a stem cell transplant for SCID, so the T cells may come from the graft donor.

In this sample, this clonotype turned up many times. The V gene is TRBV7-9, the J gene TRBJ2-3; 9 bases match TRBD2. Germline V CDR1 and CDR2: SEHNR, FQNEAQ (reference sequence). The CDR3 has 15 residues. Losses at the gene ends were 1 base for V and 2 bases for J; bases not matched to a gene: 1. The DNA for the CDR3 is TGTGCCAGCAGCTTAGGGGGACTAGCCACAGATACGCAGTATTTT. This gives the protein CASSLGGLATDTQYF.

The V call is TRBV4-1, the J call TRBJ2-7, with 9 bases fitting TRBD1. The CDR3 runs 15 residues. Germline CDR1 reads MGHRA; CDR2 reads YSYEKL. V lost 4 bases and J lost 5; bases outside the gene matches: 9. CDR3 amino acids: CASSPRDRVNNEQYF. For the CDR3, the DNA is TGCGCCAGCAGCCCCCGGGACAGGGTGAACAACGAGCAGTACTTC.

The chain uses TRBV10-2 and TRBJ2-3; possible D gene TRBD2, 7 bases. V lost 10 bases, J lost 2 bases, and 19 bases lay in between. Germline CDR1 WSHSY, CDR2 SAAADI. The CDR3 runs 15 residues. The DNA of the CDR3 is TGCGCCACCTGTTTGGCGGGGGCATTCACAGATACGCAGTATTTT. This codes for CATCLAGAFTDTQYF.

The V gene is TRBV20-1, the J gene TRBJ1-1, with TRBD1 matching 7 bases. The J segment lost 5 bases and the V segment lost 3 bases, leaving 12 bases of the junction unmatched. This CDR3 contains 15 residues. Looked up from germline, CDR1 is DFQATT and CDR2 is SNEGSKA (reference sequence). The chain's CDR3 is CSARSRDSFWTEAFF. The CDR3 DNA is TGCAGTGCTAGGTCCCGGGACAGTTTTTGGACTGAAGCTTTCTTT.

This clonotype was counted a few times. The V and J genes are TRBV12-3 or TRBV12-4 and TRBJ2-1; 7 bases are shared with TRBD2. There are 15 residues in the CDR3. V was pared by 5 bases and J by 8 bases, with 12 bases of the junction left unmatched. In DNA form, the CDR3 reads TGTGCCAGCAGTGCTCGGGGGGTCCCTCCGTATGAGCAGTTCTTC. Translated, it gives CASSARGVPPYEQFF.

This clonotype was observed a handful of times. The V call is TRBV7-2, the J call TRBJ2-3, with a possible D match to TRBD2 (5 bases). Per germline, CDR1 SGHTA and CDR2 FQGNSA. The length of the CDR3 is 14 residues. V lost 1 base and J 6 bases, leaving 11 bases between the germline ends. The CDR3 DNA sequence: TGTGCCAGCAGCTTAGGAGCGGTCGCCGATACGCAGTATTTT. Translating it yields CASSLGAVADTQYF. Looking up the rest from reference TRBV7-2 and TRBJ2-3 gives the full variable domain: GAGVSQSPSNKVTEKGKDVELRCDPISGHTALYWYRQSLGQGLEFLIYFQGNSAPDKSGLPSDRFSAERTGGSVSTLTIQRTQQEDSAVYLCASSLGAVADTQYFGPGTRLTVL.

V usage is TRBV20-1 and J usage is TRBJ2-7, with 9 positions matching TRBD1. The V gene's germline CDR1 is DFQATT and CDR2 SNEGSKA (reference sequence). The CDR3 runs to 12 residues. J gave up 2 bases and V 6 bases, and 2 bases lay outside the gene matches. CDR3 in DNA: TGCAGTGCCGGGACAGGGCCCTACGAGCAGTACTTC. Translating it yields CSAGTGPYEQYF.

This clonotype was detected only a few times. The CDR3 reads CASSLDGRTGAGTGELFF. DNA for the CDR3: TGCGCCAGCAGCTTGGATGGCCGAACGGGTGCGGGGACCGGGGAGCTGTTTTTT. The chain links TRBV5-1 to TRBJ2-2, with a possible D match to TRBD2 (6 bases). V lost 0 bases and J 5 bases, leaving 20 bases between the germline ends. The CDR3 covers 18 residues. Germline V lookup: CDR1 SGHRS, CDR2 YFSETQ.

This clonotype has a handful of counts. The chain links TRBV20-1 to TRBJ2-3, with 7 bases aligning to TRBD2. The V and J ends lost 1 base and 8 bases, in that order; junction bases with no gene match: 18. The CDR3 has 17 residues. The V gene's germline CDR1 is DFQATT and CDR2 SNEGSKA (reference sequence). CDR3 loop: CSARVRYGSGLGGTQYF. The DNA of the CDR3 is TGCAGTGCTAGAGTCCGATATGGTAGCGGGTTGGGGGGTACGCAGTATTTT.

This clonotype came up many times. This chain joins TRBV6-5 and TRBJ2-7; D remains unclear. Trimming left V 5 bases short and J 4 bases short, with 6 bases between. Germline V lookup: CDR1 MNHEY, CDR2 SVGAGI. The CDR3 totals 11 residues. The CDR3 spells CASSNVYEQYF. The CDR3 DNA sequence: TGTGCCAGCAGTAACGTATACGAGCAGTACTTC.

This clonotype was recorded only once. The chain employs TRBV11-2 and TRBJ2-7; D might be TRBD1 (6 bases). The CDR3 has 14 residues. Trimming shortened V by 5 bases and J by 3 bases, and 14 bases separated the two germline ends. Germline V CDR1 and CDR2: SGHAT, FQNNGV. As DNA, the CDR3 is TGTGCCAGCAGCCCTCGGACAGCCTTCTACGAGCAGTACTTC. It encodes CASSPRTAFYEQYF.

The chain links TRBV12-5 to TRBJ2-3, with D unresolved. Trimming took off 6 bases at V and 2 bases at J, with 15 bases between the two ends. CDR1 and CDR2 (germline): LGHNT, FRNRAP. This CDR3 is 15 amino acids long. CDR3 protein: CASGLRASLTDTQYF. The CDR3, as DNA: TGTGCTAGTGGCCTCCGGGCCTCACTCACAGATACGCAGTATTTT.

A remark on this clonotype: One end of the junction is discordant with germline, which a read error may explain. The rearrangement uses TRBV7-3 and TRBJ2-1; 8 bases map to TRBD2. Germline CDR1 and CDR2: SGHTA and FQGTGA. This CDR3 spans 12 amino acids. CDR3 nucleotides: TGTGCCAGCAGACCTCCCGGGACTAGTCCCTCCTTC. It translates to CASRPPGTSPSF. Full variable domain (rest looked up from reference TRBV7-3 and TRBJ2-1): GAGVSQTPSNKVTEKGKYVELRCDPISGHTALYWYRQSLGQGPEFLIYFQGTGAADDSGLPNDRFFAVRPEGSVSTLKIQRTERGDSAVYLCASRPPGTSPSFGPGTRLTVL.

The chain combines TRBV12-3 or TRBV12-4 with TRBJ1-1, with D maybe TRBD1 (6 bases). There are 14 residues in the CDR3. V lost 3 bases to trimming and J lost 6 bases, with 14 bases between them. The CDR3 protein is CASSLGTPLPEAFF. Written as DNA, the CDR3 is TGTGCCAGCAGTTTGGGGACACCCCTCCCTGAAGCTTTCTTT.

This clonotype showed up just a few times. The chain has TRBV6-4 and TRBJ2-3; either TRBD1 or TRBD2 may supply D (5 bases each). The V end was cut by 0 bases, the J end by 0 bases, with 7 bases between. Germline-derived CDR1 and CDR2 are MRHNA and SNTAGT. The CDR3 covers 15 residues. This chain's CDR3 is CASSDSGVSTDTQYF. The DNA of the CDR3 is TGTGCCAGCAGTGACTCGGGGGTGAGCACAGATACGCAGTATTTT.

The J gene is TRBJ2-1, the V gene TRBV5-1; D perhaps matches TRBD2 (6 bases). V lost 1 base and J lost 6, with 17 bases in between. The CDR3 runs to 16 residues. Germline CDR1 reads SGHRS; CDR2 reads YFSETQ. CDR3 amino acids: CASSLKGLHSPNEQFF. The CDR3 region has the DNA TGCGCCAGCAGCTTGAAGGGACTCCACAGCCCCAATGAGCAGTTCTTC.

This clonotype was seen a few times. The CDR3 nucleotides are TGCAGTGCTTCCACTAGCGGGGGCCGGAATGAGCAGTTCTTC. Residues: CSASTSGGRNEQFF. The chain recombines TRBV20-1 with TRBJ2-1; 11 nucleotides line up with TRBD2. Germline V gene sequence: CDR1 DFQATT, CDR2 SNEGSKA (reference sequence). The CDR3 contains 14 residues. V lost 5 bases and J lost 7; bases outside the gene matches: 7.

This rearrangement joins TRBV5-1 to TRBJ2-5; TRBD2 aligns across 12 bases. Germline trimming cut 4 bases from V and 6 bases from J; bases unmatched to any gene: 19. Looked up from germline, CDR1 is SGHRS and CDR2 is YFSETQ. There are 19 residues in the CDR3. The CDR3 loop reads CASSPETSGGMVQRKTQYF. As DNA, the CDR3 is TGCGCCAGCAGCCCAGAGACTAGCGGGGGCATGGTTCAGAGAAAGACCCAGTACTTC.